Listed here are 18 T cell receptor beta chains from one sample, sequenced in a study of Graves' ophthalmopathy and Graves' hyperthyroidism. The sequenced template was RNA, covering the TCR beta CDR3 region. HTBI primers were used in a first-round RT-PCR, which preceded a second-round multiplex PCR. TCRdb reanalysed the multiplex PCR reads using MiXCR and keeps one entry per CDR3 protein. The profile covers 560,000 or so distinct CDR3 sequences, with about 40% appearing a single time and about 4.6% taken by the ten largest. Sequenced material: peripheral blood or thyroid tissue (not recorded which). These receptors were collected from an adult man with Graves' hyperthyroidism.

The CDR3 spells CSAFLAGSYGYTF. The CDR3 region has the DNA TGCAGTGCTTTCCTAGCGGGTTCCTATGGCTACACCTTC. The V call is TRBV20-1, the J call TRBJ1-2; D is unresolved. V shed 5 bases and J shed 4 bases, with 14 bases lying between them. The CDR3 totals 13 residues. CDR1 is DFQATT and CDR2 is SNEGSKA in the germline V gene (reference sequence).

At least ten counts were recorded for this clonotype. The chain joins TRBV7-8 to TRBJ2-7; 8 nucleotides align to TRBD2. The CDR3 is 14 amino acids. The germline CDR1 and CDR2 sequences are SGHVS and FQNEAQ. V gave up 5 bases and J gave up 7 bases; unmatched junction bases: 10. CDR3 nucleotide sequence: TGTGCCAGCAGCCTATTACTAGCGGCTGGTGAGCAGTACTTC. Amino acid sequence: CASSLLLAAGEQYF.

V usage is TRBV29-1 and J usage is TRBJ2-3; D may be TRBD2 (5 bases). The CDR3 is 15 amino acids. Germline CDR1 is SQVTM and CDR2 is ANQGSEA. V dropped 4 bases and J dropped 2 bases, with 16 bases sitting between them. The CDR3 spells CSVVLTRVLTDTQYF. The DNA for the CDR3 is TGCAGCGTTGTGCTAACTAGGGTACTCACAGATACGCAGTATTTT.

This clonotype appeared many times. The chain uses TRBV5-1 and TRBJ2-7, with 14 positions matching TRBD2. Trimming removed 5 bases from V and 7 bases from J; junction bases left unmatched: 8. The CDR3 is 15 amino acids. CDR1 and CDR2 (germline): SGHRS, YFSETQ. CDR3 amino acids: CASRTGTSGSWEQYF. The CDR3 nucleotides are TGCGCCAGCAGAACCGGGACTAGCGGGAGTTGGGAGCAGTACTTC.

The J gene is TRBJ1-2, the V gene TRBV15; D unclear. With 3 bases removed from V and 7 bases from J, the gap between germline ends came to 12 bases. The CDR3 consists of 13 residues. The germline V gene encodes CDR1 LNHNV and CDR2 YYDKDF (reference sequence). The CDR3 spells CATSSGTFSGYTF. CDR3 nucleotides: TGTGCCACCAGCAGTGGCACGTTCTCTGGCTACACCTTC.

This clonotype was recorded many times. The chain recombines TRBV19 with TRBJ1-2, with TRBD1 matching 9 bases. Germline CDR1 and CDR2: LNHDA and SQIVND (reference sequence). The CDR3 has 14 residues. Losses at the gene ends were 5 bases for V and 2 bases for J; bases not matched to a gene: 3. CDR3 bases: TGTGCCAGTAGTTTCGGGACAGGGAACTATGGCTACACCTTC. As protein: CASSFGTGNYGYTF.

This clonotype was seen at least ten times. The chain employs TRBV29-1 and TRBJ1-1; no reliable D call. The CDR3 runs 11 residues. Germline V gene lookup returns CDR1 SQVTM and CDR2 ANQGSEA. Trimming took 2 bases from V and 0 from J, leaving 1 base between them. CDR3 in amino acids: CSVELNTEAFF. Written as DNA, the CDR3 is TGCAGCGTTGAATTGAACACTGAAGCTTTCTTT.

This clonotype appeared a few times. The CDR3 DNA sequence: TGTGCCAGTAGTATTATAGAAATGAATCAGCCCCAGCATTTT. It codes for CASSIIEMNQPQHF. The rearrangement joins TRBV19 to TRBJ1-5; D remains unclear. V was clipped by 3 bases and J by 4 bases, with 10 bases between them. The germline V gene encodes CDR1 LNHDA and CDR2 SQIVND (reference sequence). The CDR3 contains 14 residues.

This clonotype came up many times. The chain uses TRBV7-6 and TRBJ2-2, with 7 positions matching TRBD1. The CDR3 extends over 15 amino acids. V dropped 2 bases and J dropped 5; count of bases not matched to a gene: 5. Germline CDR1 SGHVS, CDR2 FNYEAQ. The chain's CDR3 is CASSLSEGATGELFF. DNA of the CDR3: TGTGCCAGCAGCTTAAGCGAGGGGGCTACCGGGGAGCTGTTTTTT.

This clonotype was picked up many times. Relative to the germline gene, one junction end is altered; a read error may explain this. The chain employs TRBV19 and TRBJ1-1; D remains unclear. Germline-derived CDR1 and CDR2 are LNHDA and SQIVND (reference sequence). The CDR3 length is 15 residues. CDR3 amino acids: CASSLDLVGNTEAFF. The CDR3 bases are TGTGCCAGTAGTCTAGACCTGGTTGGGAACACTGAAGCTTTCTTT.

The chain links TRBV5-1 to TRBJ1-1; D may be TRBD1 (5 bases). CDR3 length: 16 amino acids. The germline CDR1 and CDR2 sequences are SGHRS and YFSETQ. V lost 4 bases to trimming and J lost 10 bases, with 26 bases between them. CDR3 sequence (DNA): TGCGCCAGCAGCCTGGGGGATTTTGGGGAGGAACCTGGAGCTTTCTTT. It codes for CASSLGDFGEEPGAFF. The full variable domain, with the rest looked up from reference TRBV5-1 and TRBJ1-1, is KAGVTQTPRYLIKTRGQQVTLSCSPISGHRSVSWYQQTPGQGLQFLFEYFSETQRNKGNFPGRFSGRQFSNSRSEMNVSTLELGDSALYLCASSLGDFGEEPGAFFGQGTRLTVV.

This clonotype occurred many times. The V call is TRBV7-9, the J call TRBJ1-4, with D possibly matching TRBD1 (5 bases). Trimming removed 8 bases at V and 6 bases at J, with 10 bases between. This CDR3 is 12 amino acids long. Per germline, CDR1 SEHNR and CDR2 FQNEAQ (reference sequence). In nucleotides, the CDR3 is TGTGCCAGCGGCAGGGACGATGAAAAACTGTTTTTT. It is translated as CASGRDDEKLFF.

This clonotype occurred many times. The rearrangement joins TRBV14 to TRBJ2-5; weak D call: TRBD1 (6 bases). Germline V gives CDR1 SGHDN, CDR2 FVKESK. This CDR3 comprises 14 residues. Trimming removed 3 bases from V and 9 bases from J, with 17 bases in between. The chain's CDR3 is CASSQIKGEMAQYF. In nucleotides, the CDR3 is TGTGCCAGCAGCCAGATCAAGGGGGAGATGGCCCAGTACTTC.

In regard to this clonotype: This may stem from a read error, because a much larger clone lies one nucleotide away. The rearrangement joins TRBV19 to TRBJ1-1; perhaps TRBD1 as D (5 bases). Per germline, CDR1 LNHDA and CDR2 SQIVND (reference sequence). This CDR3 has 14 residues. CDR3 nucleotide sequence: TGTGCCAGTAGTATAAGGGGATTTGACACTGAAGCTTCCTTT. It encodes CASSIRGFDTEASF.

This chain links TRBV5-6 with TRBJ2-7; 9 bases match TRBD1. Germline V CDR1 and CDR2: SGHDT, YYEEEE. J was trimmed by 2 bases and V by 1 base; bases with no gene match: 10. The CDR3 is made up of 17 amino acids. The CDR3 bases are TGTGCCAGCAGCTTGCCACAGGACAGGGGTAGGACCTACGAGCAGTACTTC. Amino acids: CASSLPQDRGRTYEQYF. Drawing the rest from reference TRBV5-6 and TRBJ2-7, the complete variable domain is DAGVTQSPTHLIKTRGQQVTLRCSPKSGHDTVSWYQQALGQGPQFIFQYYEEEERQRGNFPDRFSGHQFPNYSSELNVNALLLGDSALYLCASSLPQDRGRTYEQYFGPGTRLTVT.

This clonotype was observed many times. The rearrangement uses TRBV12-3 or TRBV12-4 and TRBJ2-7; D gene ambiguous. The CDR3 covers 12 residues. Trimming took 6 bases from V and 2 from J, leaving 8 bases between them. The CDR3 spells CASRRDTYEQYF. Written as DNA, the CDR3 is TGTGCCAGCAGAAGGGATACCTACGAGCAGTACTTC.

This clonotype was seen only a few times. The genes are TRBV5-1 and TRBJ1-4, with 7 nucleotides matching TRBD1. With V trimmed by 2 bases and J by 8 bases, 9 bases remained unmatched. This CDR3 region has 15 residues. The V gene's germline CDR1 is SGHRS and CDR2 YFSETQ. The CDR3 is CASSFSTGALEKLFF. CDR3 in DNA: TGCGCCAGCAGCTTTTCTACAGGGGCGCTGGAAAAACTGTTTTTT.

In regard to this clonotype: This may arise from a read error, as a much more abundant clone is one base away. The chain uses TRBV5-1 and TRBJ2-2, with TRBD2 as a possible D gene (6 bases). Germline V gene data show CDR1 as SGHRS and CDR2 as YFSETQ. The CDR3 has 15 amino acids. V dropped 0 bases and J dropped 6 bases, with 12 bases sitting between them. CDR3 coding DNA: TGCGCCAGCAGCTTGGACGTTGGGGGGTCCGGGGAGCTGTTTTTT. It yields the protein CASSLDVGGSGELFF. The full variable domain, completed using reference TRBV5-1 and TRBJ2-2, is KAGVTQTPRYLIKTRGQQVTLSCSPISGHRSVSWYQQTPGQGLQFLFEYFSETQRNKGNFPGRFSGRQFSNSRSEMNVSTLELGDSALYLCASSLDVGGSGELFFGEGSRLTVL.